These 31 T cell receptor beta chains originate from one sample sequenced in a study of T cells in Graves' hyperthyroidism and ophthalmopathy. Amplified TCR beta CDR3 regions came from RNA transcripts. The HTBI primer set was used in a first-round RT-PCR of the TCR CDR3. TCRdb re-analysed the multiplex PCR reads in MiXCR, keeping a single row per CDR3 protein. The data hold around 430,000 distinct CDR3 sequences, with about 15% observed a single time. Material for sequencing was blood. These receptors all come from a woman aged 30 to 39 with Graves' hyperthyroidism.

V is TRBV9 and J is TRBJ2-5; D is tentatively TRBD1 or TRBD2 (7 bases each). Trimming pared 4 bases from V and 7 bases from J, leaving 23 bases between. CDR3 length: 16 residues. Germline assignment: CDR1 SGDLS and CDR2 YYNGEE. The CDR3 sequence is CASSIRDRISGGTQYF. In nucleotides, the CDR3 is TGTGCCAGCAGCATCCGGGACAGAATCTCGGGAGGGACCCAGTACTTC.

This clonotype appeared many times. The rearrangement joins TRBV20-1 to TRBJ2-7; 9 bases align to TRBD2. This CDR3 contains 15 residues. Germline-derived CDR1 and CDR2 are DFQATT and SNEGSKA (reference sequence). The trim removed 2 bases at V and 3 bases at J, leaving 8 bases unmatched. The CDR3, as DNA: TGCAGTGCTAGATCTCTAGCGGGACTCCGCTACGAGCAGTACTTC. Translating gives CSARSLAGLRYEQYF.

The genes are TRBV24-1 and TRBJ2-7, with D possibly called TRBD1 or TRBD2 (5 bases each). This CDR3 has 15 amino acids. Trimming pared 3 bases from V and 2 bases from J, leaving 13 bases between. Germline lookup yields CDR1 KGHDR and CDR2 SFDVKD. CDR3 residues: CATSDRHGAPYEQYF. CDR3 nucleotide sequence: TGTGCCACCAGTGATCGACACGGGGCCCCCTACGAGCAGTACTTC.

This chain joins TRBV24-1 and TRBJ1-4; D not certain. Looked up from germline, CDR1 is KGHDR and CDR2 is SFDVKD. The CDR3 is made up of 13 amino acids. Trimming removed 3 bases at V and 5 bases at J, with 6 bases between. The DNA of the CDR3 is TGTGCCACCAGTGATATCCTAAATGAAAAACTGTTTTTT. Translating it yields CATSDILNEKLFF.

This clonotype was recorded a few times. The chain recombines TRBV20-1 with TRBJ2-3; 14 bases align to TRBD2. Germline values: CDR1 DFQATT, CDR2 SNEGSKA (reference sequence). After removal of 6 bases from V and 1 base from J, the junction contained 9 bases not matched to a gene. The CDR3 is made up of 17 amino acids. CDR3 DNA: TGCAGTGCAATGGGACTAGCGGGAGTAGGTCGCACAGATACGCAGTATTTT. Protein sequence: CSAMGLAGVGRTDTQYF.

Ten or more counts support this clonotype. The chain recombines TRBV27 with TRBJ2-1, with 7 bases lining up with TRBD2. V dropped 5 bases and J dropped 2; count of bases not matched to a gene: 6. The CDR3 is 15 amino acids. The germline gives CDR1 MNHEY, CDR2 SMNVEV (reference sequence). The CDR3 reads CASSLTSYPYNEQFF. The CDR3 region has the DNA TGTGCCAGCAGTCTGACTAGCTATCCCTACAATGAGCAGTTCTTC.

This clonotype was seen a handful of times. The chain uses TRBV7-9 and TRBJ2-5, with 10 nucleotides matching TRBD2. J lost 5 bases, V lost 4 bases, and 28 bases had no gene match. The CDR3 loop spans 22 amino acids. Germline V CDR1 and CDR2: SEHNR, FQNEAQ (reference sequence). The DNA for the CDR3 is TGTGCCAGCAGCTCCGCAGACCCAGCAATACTAGCGGGAAGCCACCCCGGGGAGACCCAGTACTTC. Protein: CASSSADPAILAGSHPGETQYF.

This clonotype appeared many times. The V call is TRBV28, the J call TRBJ1-1; no reliable D call. V was cut by 2 bases and J by 0 bases, with 10 bases left in between. The CDR3 loop spans 15 amino acids. Germline CDR1 reads MDHEN; CDR2 reads SYDVKM. This chain's CDR3 is CASSLARGVNTEAFF. In DNA form, the CDR3 reads TGTGCCAGCAGTTTAGCGCGGGGTGTGAACACTGAAGCTTTCTTT.

This clonotype came up a few times. This chain uses TRBV19 with TRBJ2-7, with D uncertain. Germline CDR1 LNHDA, CDR2 SQIVND (reference sequence). The CDR3 is 13 residues long. Trimming stripped 6 bases from V and 3 bases from J, with 12 bases between. The CDR3 protein is CASRNRDDYEQYF. In nucleotides, the CDR3 is TGTGCCAGTAGGAACCGCGATGACTACGAGCAGTACTTC.

This clonotype appeared a few times. As DNA, the CDR3 is TGTGCCAGCAGTGAAATAGGGGCCCGGAATCAGCCCCAGCATTTT. Protein sequence: CASSEIGARNQPQHF. The chain recombines TRBV6-1 with TRBJ1-5; D possibly corresponds to TRBD1 (5 bases). V was trimmed by 2 bases and J by 4 bases, leaving 12 bases between them. The length of the CDR3 is 15 residues. Per the germline V gene, CDR1 is MNHNS and CDR2 is SASEGT.

The rearrangement joins TRBV4-1 to TRBJ2-5; tentatively, D is TRBD1 or TRBD2 (5 bases each). The CDR3 is made up of 15 amino acids. The germline V gene has CDR1 MGHRA and CDR2 YSYEKL. V lost 1 base and J 7 bases, leaving 16 bases between the germline ends. The CDR3 region has the DNA TGCGCCAGCAGCCAAGGAGGTCGGGACCAGGGGACCCAGTACTTC. Its translation: CASSQGGRDQGTQYF.

There are many counts of this clonotype. V usage is TRBV20-1 and J usage is TRBJ2-7; 7 bases are a match to TRBD2. Germline lookup yields CDR1 DFQATT and CDR2 SNEGSKA (reference sequence). V lost 6 bases, J lost 5 bases, and 16 bases stayed unmatched. This CDR3 spans 15 amino acids. CDR3 nucleotide sequence: TGCAGTGCCCTCTCTGGAGGGAGGGCCCGGGACGAGCAGTACTTC. Its translation: CSALSGGRARDEQYF.

Concerning this clonotype itself: This may arise from a read error, as a much more abundant clone is one base away. The rearrangement uses TRBV27 and TRBJ2-6; tentative D call: TRBD1 (5 bases). The CDR3 runs to 15 residues. Germline CDR1 and CDR2: MNHEY and SMNVEV (reference sequence). CDR3: CASRQVHSGANVPTF. The CDR3 bases are TGTGCCAGCCGGCAGGTCCACTCTGGGGCCAACGTCCCGACTTTC.

The V and J genes are TRBV12-3 or TRBV12-4 and TRBJ1-5; weak D call: TRBD1 (6 bases). V lost 3 bases and J 0 bases, leaving 15 bases between the germline ends. The CDR3 loop spans 17 amino acids. The CDR3 DNA reads as TGTGCCAGCAGTTTTAGGGGACAACTGGTTAGCAATCAGCCCCAGCATTTT. Its translation: CASSFRGQLVSNQPQHF.

This clonotype was counted many times. The chain couples TRBV6-5 to TRBJ2-1, with D possibly called TRBD1 or TRBD2 (5 bases each). Germline V gives CDR1 MNHEY, CDR2 SVGAGI. V was trimmed by 0 bases and J by 6 bases, leaving 15 bases between them. This CDR3 is built from 16 residues. The CDR3 sequence: CASSYSGTLRGNEQFF. The CDR3 coding sequence is TGTGCCAGCAGTTACTCCGGGACCCTTAGGGGCAATGAGCAGTTCTTC.

This clonotype was found once. The genes are TRBV5-6 and TRBJ2-3; 7 positions agree with TRBD1. The CDR3 spans 15 residues. Germline lookup yields CDR1 SGHDT and CDR2 YYEEEE. Trimming cost V 3 bases and J 4 bases; bases outside gene matches: 8. The CDR3 here is CASSSAGGWADTQYF. In DNA form, the CDR3 reads TGTGCCAGCAGCTCCGCAGGGGGTTGGGCAGATACGCAGTATTTT.

This clonotype was seen repeatedly, ten times or more. The CDR3 protein is CASSVGMLAETPYNEQFF. DNA of the CDR3: TGTGCCAGCAGCGTAGGCATGCTAGCGGAGACACCATACAATGAGCAGTTCTTC. The chain joins TRBV9 to TRBJ2-1, with 7 bases matching TRBD2. The junction had 13 bases not matched to a gene; V was cut back by 0 bases and J by 4 bases. From germline, CDR1 is SGDLS and CDR2 YYNGEE. The CDR3 sequence is 18 residues long.

This clonotype was detected a few times. The chain recombines TRBV7-9 with TRBJ2-1; D is undetermined. V gave up 1 base and J gave up 10 bases, with 14 bases separating them. Germline CDR1 is SEHNR and CDR2 is FQNEAQ (reference sequence). This CDR3 has 14 amino acids. The CDR3 is CASSLGDVPREQFF. The CDR3 region has the DNA TGTGCCAGCAGCTTAGGGGATGTACCCAGAGAGCAGTTCTTC.

This clonotype was recorded a few times. The gene calls are TRBV19 and TRBJ2-7, with D perhaps TRBD2 (5 bases). V was shortened by 1 base and J by 2 bases, with 12 bases between the two germline ends. Germline V lookup: CDR1 LNHDA, CDR2 SQIVND (reference sequence). This CDR3 is 15 amino acids long. Here the CDR3 reads CASSIGDGGPYEQYF. Written as DNA, the CDR3 is TGTGCCAGTAGTATAGGTGACGGAGGACCCTACGAGCAGTACTTC.

The table lists this clonotype with many counts. The J gene is TRBJ1-4, the V gene TRBV6-1; tentative D call: TRBD1 (5 bases). CDR3 length: 16 amino acids. Trimming pared 6 bases from V and 3 bases from J, leaving 17 bases between. Germline V CDR1 and CDR2: MNHNS, SASEGT. This chain's CDR3 is CASRPPGSQANEKLFF. Written as DNA, the CDR3 is TGTGCCAGCAGACCCCCAGGGTCTCAGGCTAATGAAAAACTGTTTTTT.

This clonotype came up a few times. V gene TRBV3-1 combines with J gene TRBJ1-5; 8 nucleotides agree with TRBD1. J lost 6 bases, V lost 4 bases, and 8 bases had no gene match. The germline V gene encodes CDR1 LGHDT and CDR2 YNNKEL (reference sequence). CDR3 length: 15 residues. CDR3 loop: CASSPYGQGSQPQHF. The CDR3 DNA is TGTGCCAGCAGCCCCTACGGACAGGGAAGTCAGCCCCAGCATTTT.

The table lists this clonotype with a few counts. The J gene is TRBJ2-1, the V gene TRBV10-1, with D tentatively TRBD1 or TRBD2 (6 bases each). This CDR3 comprises 16 residues. Trimming took off 0 bases at V and 6 bases at J, with 15 bases between the two ends. Germline V lookup: CDR1 WNHNN, CDR2 SYGVQD (reference sequence). The CDR3 loop is CASSESKGGPGNEQFF. Here the CDR3 DNA reads TGCGCCAGCAGTGAGTCGAAGGGGGGTCCCGGCAATGAGCAGTTCTTC.

The gene calls are TRBV19 and TRBJ2-2; D gene uncertain. This CDR3 contains 14 residues. V lost 3 bases to trimming and J lost 3 bases, with 8 bases between them. CDR1 is LNHDA and CDR2 is SQIVND in the germline V gene (reference sequence). The CDR3 is CASSMSRHTGELFF. CDR3 DNA: TGTGCCAGTAGTATGTCCAGGCACACCGGGGAGCTGTTTTTT.

The J gene is TRBJ2-3, the V gene TRBV14; the match to TRBD2 covers 7 bases. This CDR3 region has 16 residues. CDR1 SGHDN and CDR2 FVKESK come from the germline V gene. The J segment lost 0 bases and the V segment lost 1 base, leaving 4 bases of the junction unmatched. Here the CDR3 reads CASSQGSSGSTDTQYF. Here the CDR3 DNA reads TGTGCCAGCAGCCAAGGATCTAGCGGAAGCACAGATACGCAGTATTTT.

This chain connects TRBV25-1 to TRBJ2-7; 7 bases are a match to TRBD2. V lost 1 base, J lost 6 bases, and 9 bases stayed unmatched. The germline gives CDR1 MGHDK, CDR2 SYGVNS. The CDR3 totals 15 residues. This chain's CDR3 is CASSESVAGRSEQYF. CDR3 sequence (DNA): TGTGCCAGCAGTGAATCGGTAGCGGGTCGTAGCGAGCAGTACTTC.

This clonotype was found many times. This chain uses TRBV11-2 with TRBJ2-5, with 8 bases fitting TRBD2. This CDR3 contains 16 residues. The J segment lost 6 bases and the V segment lost 5 bases, leaving 14 bases of the junction unmatched. Germline V CDR1 and CDR2: SGHAT, FQNNGV. The CDR3, as DNA: TGTGCCAGCAGCCCCCGGACTAGCTGGGCGGGAAAGACCCAGTACTTC. It translates to CASSPRTSWAGKTQYF.

The chain carries TRBV28 and TRBJ1-1; no clear D. V lost 5 bases and J lost 1, with 11 bases in between. Per the germline V gene, CDR1 is MDHEN and CDR2 is SYDVKM. The CDR3 covers 14 residues. The chain's CDR3 is CASSAYGPNTEAFF. The CDR3 region has the DNA TGTGCCAGCAGTGCCTACGGGCCGAACACTGAAGCTTTCTTT.

This clonotype was observed a few times. The CDR3 DNA is TGCGCCAGCAGCCAATGGGCCAGCGGGCTCTACCAAGAGACCCAGTACTTC. It is translated as CASSQWASGLYQETQYF. V gene TRBV4-1 combines with J gene TRBJ2-5; perhaps TRBD2 as D (6 bases). The germline V and J ends were trimmed by 2 bases and 0 bases, with 16 bases remaining between them. CDR3 length: 17 amino acids. The germline V gene encodes CDR1 MGHRA and CDR2 YSYEKL.

The rearrangement links TRBV24-1 to TRBJ2-3; TRBD2 aligns across 15 bases. This CDR3 has 18 amino acids. The V gene end was trimmed by 2 bases and the J gene end by 1 base; junction bases not matched to a gene: 3. Germline assignment: CDR1 KGHDR and CDR2 SFDVKD. CDR3 sequence: CATSDSRTSGGGTDTQYF. Written as DNA, the CDR3 is TGTGCCACCAGTGATTCCAGGACTAGCGGGGGGGGCACAGATACGCAGTATTTT.

This chain joins TRBV4-1 and TRBJ2-7; 12 bases match TRBD2. V trimming: 2 bases; J trimming: 6 bases; junction bases outside the gene matches: 8. Germline values: CDR1 MGHRA, CDR2 YSYEKL. The length of the CDR3 is 16 residues. This CDR3 is CASSQTGLAGIGEQYF. CDR3 bases: TGCGCCAGCAGCCAAACTGGACTAGCGGGAATAGGCGAGCAGTACTTC.

This clonotype was recorded many times. This chain links TRBV6-1 with TRBJ1-1; D uncertain. Trimming took 5 bases from V and 1 from J, leaving 11 bases between them. CDR3 size: 14 residues. Germline CDR1 is MNHNS and CDR2 is SASEGT. The chain's CDR3 is CASSHGPANTEAFF. The CDR3 nucleotides are TGTGCCAGCAGTCATGGACCAGCGAACACTGAAGCTTTCTTT.